A single sample is the source of the 8 T cell receptor beta chains below, sequenced in a study of cytomegalovirus exposure and HLA in healthy donors. Clones were sequenced by immunoSEQ multiplex PCR, and TCRdb holds only the in-frame ones, with some missing. Among some 80,000 clones listed, approximately 96% were seen once. What was sequenced was PBMCs. The receptors were sampled from a woman aged 18-35 years in good health and CMV-seronegative.

CDR3 bases: TGTGCCAGCAGCTTGGGACTAGCGGGAGGCTACGAGCAGTACTTC. Translated: CASSLGLAGGYEQYF. The chain carries TRBV5-5 and TRBJ2-7, with 13 bases that match TRBD2. The CDR3 has 15 amino acids. J lost 3 bases, V lost 0 bases, and 0 bases had no gene match. Germline-derived CDR1 and CDR2 are SGHKS and YYEKEE (reference sequence). Looking up the rest from reference TRBV5-5 and TRBJ2-7 gives the full variable domain: DAGVTQSPTHLIKTRGQQVTLRCSPISGHKSVSWYQQVLGQGPQFIFQYYEKEERGRGNFPDRFSARQFPNYSSELNVNALLLGDSALYLCASSLGLAGGYEQYFGPGTRLTVT.

The chain uses TRBV18 and TRBJ1-1; D is unresolved. The germline gives CDR1 KGHSH, CDR2 LQKENI. V was cut by 6 bases and J by 2 bases, with 10 bases left in between. The CDR3 totals 13 residues. Written as DNA, the CDR3 is TGTGCCAGCTCGTCGGGTTTAAACACTGAAGCTTTCTTT. Its translation: CASSSGLNTEAFF.

The CDR3 protein is CASRVPDSYGYTF. As DNA, the CDR3 is TGTGCCAGCAGGGTACCCGACAGCTATGGCTACACCTTC. The gene calls are TRBV28 and TRBJ1-2, with D possibly matching TRBD1 (5 bases). The CDR3 totals 13 residues. Germline V gene lookup returns CDR1 MDHEN and CDR2 SYDVKM. V lost 6 bases and J lost 4, with 12 bases in between.

The J gene is TRBJ1-5, the V gene TRBV5-8; D remains ambiguous. Looked up from germline, CDR1 is SGHTS and CDR2 is YDEGEE. The V gene lost 0 bases and the J gene lost 4 bases, with 5 bases spanning the gap. The CDR3 has 13 amino acids. The CDR3 nucleotides read TGTGCCAGCAGCTTGGGGAGTAATCAGCCCCAGCATTTT. Translation: CASSLGSNQPQHF.

The chain is built from TRBV6-1 and TRBJ1-1; D might be TRBD1 (6 bases). Germline V gene data show CDR1 as MNHNS and CDR2 as SASEGT. The CDR3 extends over 14 amino acids. V gave up 3 bases and J gave up 0 bases, with 8 bases separating them. This CDR3 reads CASSDGQMNTEAFF. CDR3 DNA sequence: TGTGCCAGCAGTGACGGACAGATGAACACTGAAGCTTTCTTT.

The chain recombines TRBV25-1 with TRBJ2-1; D possibly corresponds to TRBD2 (6 bases). Trimming took 4 bases from V and 13 from J, leaving 14 bases between them. Germline V gives CDR1 MGHDK, CDR2 SYGVNS. This CDR3 is 12 amino acids long. This CDR3 reads CASSAPTGLQFF. The DNA for the CDR3 is TGTGCCAGCAGTGCACCAACGGGACTTCAGTTCTTC.

The V and J genes are TRBV4-1 and TRBJ2-1, with 7 bases lining up with TRBD2. Germline V gene data show CDR1 as MGHRA and CDR2 as YSYEKL. CDR3 length: 16 amino acids. V was pared by 4 bases and J by 2 bases, with 8 bases of the junction left unmatched. The CDR3 coding sequence is TGCGCCAGCAGCCCACTTGTAGCGGGTGCCTACAATGAGCAGTTCTTC. It yields the protein CASSPLVAGAYNEQFF.

This clone showed up just once. V usage is TRBV5-5 and J usage is TRBJ1-2; 10 nucleotides line up with TRBD1. V trimming: 0 bases; J trimming: 6 bases; junction bases outside the gene matches: 8. Germline CDR1 is SGHKS and CDR2 is YYEKEE (reference sequence). The CDR3 consists of 16 residues. CDR3 sequence: CASSLGGTGVLDGYTF. CDR3 bases: TGTGCCAGCAGCTTGGGAGGGACAGGGGTGCTGGATGGCTACACCTTC.